This TCR beta chain originates from a study of naive CD8 T cells in extremely preterm neonates. Study-wide findings and caveats: Compared with older groups, preterm CDR3s were shorter, with fewer N additions and less trimming.

The table came from immunoSEQ multiplex PCR; TCRdb's copy has only in-frame clones and leaves some out. There are several thousand clones in the sample; 95% to 98% occur only once, and around 1.2% lies in the top ten. About 20,000 to 100,000 naive CD8+ T cells were sorted per sample. The germline V gene has CDR1 MNHEY and CDR2 SMNVEV (reference sequence). The CDR3 spans 13 residues. The sample holds one count of this clone. Its antigen is unknown. The germline gene is not matched at one end of the junction; a read error may be the cause. The sequence derives from a human donor in good health. The chain couples TRBV27 to TRBJ2-7; TRBD1 agrees at 7 bases. Sample: naive CD8+ T cells from blood. CDR3 DNA: TGTGTCAGCAGTCGAGGGACAGTCTACGAGCAGTACTTC. It yields the protein CVSSRGTVYEQYF.